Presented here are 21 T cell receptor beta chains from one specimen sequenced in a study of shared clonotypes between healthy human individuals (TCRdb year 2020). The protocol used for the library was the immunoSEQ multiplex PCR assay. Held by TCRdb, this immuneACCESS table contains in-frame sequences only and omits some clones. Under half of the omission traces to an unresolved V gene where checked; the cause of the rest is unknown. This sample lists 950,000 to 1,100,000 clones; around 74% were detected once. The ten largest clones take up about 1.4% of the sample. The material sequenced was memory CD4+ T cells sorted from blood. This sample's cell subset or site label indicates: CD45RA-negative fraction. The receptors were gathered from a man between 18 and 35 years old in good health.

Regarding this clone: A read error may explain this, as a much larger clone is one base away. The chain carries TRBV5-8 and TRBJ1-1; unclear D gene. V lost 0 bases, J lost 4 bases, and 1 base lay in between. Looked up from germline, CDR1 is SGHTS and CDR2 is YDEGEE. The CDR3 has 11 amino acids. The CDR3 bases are TGTGCCAGCAGCTTGGTCACTGAAGCTTTCTTT. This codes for CASSLVTEAFF.

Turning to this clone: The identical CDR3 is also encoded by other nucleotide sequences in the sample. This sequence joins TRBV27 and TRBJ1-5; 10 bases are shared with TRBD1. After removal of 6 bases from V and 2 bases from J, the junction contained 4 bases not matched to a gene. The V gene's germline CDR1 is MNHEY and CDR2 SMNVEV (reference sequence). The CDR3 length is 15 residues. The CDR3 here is CASRSGTGGNQPQHF. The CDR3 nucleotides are TGTGCCAGCAGGTCCGGGACAGGGGGCAATCAGCCCCAGCATTTT.

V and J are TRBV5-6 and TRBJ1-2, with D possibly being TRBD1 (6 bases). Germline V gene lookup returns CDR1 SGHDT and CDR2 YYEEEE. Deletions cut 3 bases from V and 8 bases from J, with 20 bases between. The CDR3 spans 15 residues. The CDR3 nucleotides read TGTGCCAGCAGCTCGGGGGACACCCCATTTTCCGGCTACACCTTC. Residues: CASSSGDTPFSGYTF.

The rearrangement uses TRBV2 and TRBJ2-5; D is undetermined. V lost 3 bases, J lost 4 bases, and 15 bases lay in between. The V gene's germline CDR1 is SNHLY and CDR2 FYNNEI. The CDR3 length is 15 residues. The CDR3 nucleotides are TGTGCCAGCAGTGAGGTGGGGTCGAATGCAGAGACCCAGTACTTC. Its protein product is CASSEVGSNAETQYF. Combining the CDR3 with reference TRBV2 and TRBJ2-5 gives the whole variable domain EPEVTQTPSHQVTQMGQEVILRCVPISNHLYFYWYRQILGQKVEFLVSFYNNEISEKSEIFDDQFSVERPDGSNFTLKIRSTKLEDSAMYFCASSEVGSNAETQYFGPGTRLLVL.

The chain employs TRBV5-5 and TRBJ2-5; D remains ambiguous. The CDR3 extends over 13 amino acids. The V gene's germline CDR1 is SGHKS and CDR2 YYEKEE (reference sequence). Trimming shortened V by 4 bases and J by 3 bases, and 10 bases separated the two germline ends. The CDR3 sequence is CASSVGHEETQYF. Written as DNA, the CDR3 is TGTGCCAGCAGCGTAGGGCACGAAGAGACCCAGTACTTC.

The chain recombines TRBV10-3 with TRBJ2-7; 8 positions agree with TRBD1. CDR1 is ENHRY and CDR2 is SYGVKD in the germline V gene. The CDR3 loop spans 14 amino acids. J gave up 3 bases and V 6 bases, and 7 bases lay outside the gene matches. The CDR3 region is CAIRTGTGHYEQYF. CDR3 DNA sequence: TGTGCCATCAGGACCGGGACAGGACACTACGAGCAGTACTTC.

In DNA, the CDR3 is TGTGCCAGTAGTGATTACCTCAGAGGTAATTCACCCCTCCACTTT. Translating gives CASSDYLRGNSPLHF. V is TRBV19 and J is TRBJ1-6; no clear D gene. The CDR3 spans 15 residues. The germline V and J ends were trimmed by 5 bases and 6 bases, with 14 bases remaining between them. Germline V gene lookup returns CDR1 LNHDA and CDR2 SQIVND (reference sequence). Based on the CDR3 plus reference TRBV19 and TRBJ1-6, the full variable domain is DGGITQSPKYLFRKEGQNVTLSCEQNLNHDAMYWYRQDPGQGLRLIYYSQIVNDFQKGDIAEGYSVSREKKESFPLTVTSAQKNPTAFYLCASSDYLRGNSPLHFGNGTRLTVT.

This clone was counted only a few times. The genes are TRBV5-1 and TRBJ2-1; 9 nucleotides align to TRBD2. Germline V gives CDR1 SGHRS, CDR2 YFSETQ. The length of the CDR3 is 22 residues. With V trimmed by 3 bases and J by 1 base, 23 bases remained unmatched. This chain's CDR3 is CASSSGLAPLGSGRSSYNEQFF. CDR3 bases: TGCGCCAGCAGCTCGGGACTAGCCCCCCTCGGGAGCGGGAGGTCGTCCTACAATGAGCAGTTCTTC.

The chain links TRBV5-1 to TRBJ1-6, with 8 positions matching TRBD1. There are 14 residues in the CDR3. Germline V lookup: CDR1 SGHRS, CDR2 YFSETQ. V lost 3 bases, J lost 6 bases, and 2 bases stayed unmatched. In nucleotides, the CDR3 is TGCGCCAGCAGCTCACAGGGGGTTAATTCACCCCTCCACTTT. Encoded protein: CASSSQGVNSPLHF. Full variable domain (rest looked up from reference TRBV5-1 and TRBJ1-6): KAGVTQTPRYLIKTRGQQVTLSCSPISGHRSVSWYQQTPGQGLQFLFEYFSETQRNKGNFPGRFSGRQFSNSRSEMNVSTLELGDSALYLCASSSQGVNSPLHFGNGTRLTVT.

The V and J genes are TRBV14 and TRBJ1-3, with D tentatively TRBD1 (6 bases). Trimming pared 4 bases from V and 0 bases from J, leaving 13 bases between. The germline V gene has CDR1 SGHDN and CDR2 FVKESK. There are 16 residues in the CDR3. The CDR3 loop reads CASSPFWGASGNTIYF. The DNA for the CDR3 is TGTGCCAGCAGCCCATTCTGGGGGGCCTCTGGAAACACCATATATTTT.

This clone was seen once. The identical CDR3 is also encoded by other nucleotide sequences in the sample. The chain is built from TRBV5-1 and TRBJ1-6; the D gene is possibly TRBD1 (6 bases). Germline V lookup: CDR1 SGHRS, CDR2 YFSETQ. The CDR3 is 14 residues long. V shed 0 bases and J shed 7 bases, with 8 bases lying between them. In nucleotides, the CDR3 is TGCGCCAGCAGCTTGGGACAGGAGAATTCACCCCTCCACTTT. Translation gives CASSLGQENSPLHF.

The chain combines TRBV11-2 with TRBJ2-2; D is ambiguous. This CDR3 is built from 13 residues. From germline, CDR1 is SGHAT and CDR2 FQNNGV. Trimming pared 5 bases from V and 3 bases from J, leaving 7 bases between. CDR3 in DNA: TGTGCCAGCAGCGCCAGTTACACCGGGGAGCTGTTTTTT. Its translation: CASSASYTGELFF.

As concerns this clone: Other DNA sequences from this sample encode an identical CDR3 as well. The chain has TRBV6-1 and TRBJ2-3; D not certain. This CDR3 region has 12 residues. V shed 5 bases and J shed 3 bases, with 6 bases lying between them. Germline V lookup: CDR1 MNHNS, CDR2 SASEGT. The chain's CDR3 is CASSLETDTQYF. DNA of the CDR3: TGTGCCAGCAGTTTAGAGACAGATACGCAGTATTTT.

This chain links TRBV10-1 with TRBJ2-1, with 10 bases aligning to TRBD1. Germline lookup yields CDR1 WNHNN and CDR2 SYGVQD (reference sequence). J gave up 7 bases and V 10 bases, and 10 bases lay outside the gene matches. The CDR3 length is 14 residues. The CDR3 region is CANRGGQGGNEQFF. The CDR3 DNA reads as TGCGCCAACCGGGGCGGACAGGGGGGGAATGAGCAGTTCTTC.

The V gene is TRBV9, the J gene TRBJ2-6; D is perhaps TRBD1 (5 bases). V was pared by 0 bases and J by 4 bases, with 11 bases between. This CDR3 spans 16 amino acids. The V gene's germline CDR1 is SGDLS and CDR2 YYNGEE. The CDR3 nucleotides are TGTGCCAGCAGCGTAGGGGGCGTGACCGGGGCCAACGTCCTGACTTTC. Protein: CASSVGGVTGANVLTF.

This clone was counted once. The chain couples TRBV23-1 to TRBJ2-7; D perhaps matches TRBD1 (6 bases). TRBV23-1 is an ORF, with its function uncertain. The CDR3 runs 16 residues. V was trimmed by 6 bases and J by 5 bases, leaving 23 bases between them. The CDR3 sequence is CASSRNKDKGENEQYF. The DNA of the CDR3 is TGCGCCAGCAGCCGAAACAAGGATAAGGGGGAAAACGAGCAGTACTTC.

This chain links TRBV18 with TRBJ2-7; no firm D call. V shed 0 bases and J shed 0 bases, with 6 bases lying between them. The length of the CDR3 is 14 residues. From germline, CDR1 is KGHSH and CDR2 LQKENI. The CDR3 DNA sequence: TGTGCCAGCTCACCACCGAGGAGCTCCTACGAGCAGTACTTC. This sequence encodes CASSPPRSSYEQYF.

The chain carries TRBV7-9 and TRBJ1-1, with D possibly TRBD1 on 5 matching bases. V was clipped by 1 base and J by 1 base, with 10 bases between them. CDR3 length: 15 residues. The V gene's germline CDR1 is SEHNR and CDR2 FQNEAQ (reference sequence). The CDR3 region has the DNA TGTGCCAGCAGCTTAGGCCGGGGGACGAACACTGAAGCTTTCTTT. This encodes CASSLGRGTNTEAFF. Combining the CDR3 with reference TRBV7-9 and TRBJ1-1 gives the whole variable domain DTGVSQNPRHKITKRGQNVTFRCDPISEHNRLYWYRQTLGQGPEFLTYFQNEAQLEKSRLLSDRFSAERPKGSFSTLEIQRTEQGDSAMYLCASSLGRGTNTEAFFGQGTRLTVV.

CDR3 region: CASSLGHDTEAFF. Here the CDR3 DNA reads TGCGCCAGCAGCTTGGGGCACGACACTGAAGCTTTCTTT. V gene TRBV5-1 combines with J gene TRBJ1-1; D is uncertain. This CDR3 region has 13 residues. V was cut by 0 bases and J by 3 bases, with 6 bases left in between. Looked up from germline, CDR1 is SGHRS and CDR2 is YFSETQ.

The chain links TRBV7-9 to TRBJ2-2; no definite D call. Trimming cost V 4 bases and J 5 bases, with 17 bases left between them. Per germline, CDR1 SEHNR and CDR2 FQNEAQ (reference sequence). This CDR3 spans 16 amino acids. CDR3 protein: CASSSIWGSQTGELFF. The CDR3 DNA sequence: TGTGCCAGCAGCTCCATCTGGGGTAGTCAAACCGGGGAGCTGTTTTTT. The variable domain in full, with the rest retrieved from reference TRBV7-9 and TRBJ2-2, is DTGVSQNPRHKITKRGQNVTFRCDPISEHNRLYWYRQTLGQGPEFLTYFQNEAQLEKSRLLSDRFSAERPKGSFSTLEIQRTEQGDSAMYLCASSSIWGSQTGELFFGEGSRLTVL.

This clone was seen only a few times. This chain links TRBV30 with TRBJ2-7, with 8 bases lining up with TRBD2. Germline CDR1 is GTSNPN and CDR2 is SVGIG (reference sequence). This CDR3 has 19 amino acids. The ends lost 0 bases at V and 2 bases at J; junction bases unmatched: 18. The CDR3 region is CAWSVRALAVPHQAYEQYF. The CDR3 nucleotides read TGTGCCTGGAGTGTACGAGCACTAGCGGTACCCCACCAGGCCTACGAGCAGTACTTC. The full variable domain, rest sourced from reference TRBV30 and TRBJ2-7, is SQTIHQWPATLVQPVGSPLSLECTVEGTSNPNLYWYRQAAGRGLQLLFYSVGIGQISSEVPQNLSASRPQDRQFILSSKKLLLSDSGFYLCAWSVRALAVPHQAYEQYFGPGTRLTVT.